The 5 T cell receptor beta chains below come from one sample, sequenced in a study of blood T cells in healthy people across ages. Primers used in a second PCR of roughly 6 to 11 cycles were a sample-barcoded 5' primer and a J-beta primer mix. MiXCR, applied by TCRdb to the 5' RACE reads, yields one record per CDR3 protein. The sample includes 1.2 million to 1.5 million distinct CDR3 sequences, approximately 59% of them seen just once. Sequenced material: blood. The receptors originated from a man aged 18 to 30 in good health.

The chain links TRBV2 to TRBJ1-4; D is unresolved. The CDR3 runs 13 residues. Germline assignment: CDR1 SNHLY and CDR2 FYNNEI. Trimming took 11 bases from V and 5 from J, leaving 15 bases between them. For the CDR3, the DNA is TGTGCCTTCCGGGGAGAGACAAATGAAAAACTGTTTTTT. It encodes CAFRGETNEKLFF.

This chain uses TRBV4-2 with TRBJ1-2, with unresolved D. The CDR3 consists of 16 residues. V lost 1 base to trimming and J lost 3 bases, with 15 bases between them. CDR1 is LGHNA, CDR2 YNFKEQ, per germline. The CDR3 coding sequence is TGTGCCAGCAGCCAAGCCGGAGGTATGAGTTACTATGGCTACACCTTC. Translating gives CASSQAGGMSYYGYTF.

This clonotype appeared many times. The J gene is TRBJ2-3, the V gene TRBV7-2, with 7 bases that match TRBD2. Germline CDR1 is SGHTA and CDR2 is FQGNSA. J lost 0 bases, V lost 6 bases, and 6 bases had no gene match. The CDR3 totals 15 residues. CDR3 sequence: CASRPSGKSTDTQYF. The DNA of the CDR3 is TGTGCCAGCAGACCCAGCGGGAAGAGCACAGATACGCAGTATTTT.

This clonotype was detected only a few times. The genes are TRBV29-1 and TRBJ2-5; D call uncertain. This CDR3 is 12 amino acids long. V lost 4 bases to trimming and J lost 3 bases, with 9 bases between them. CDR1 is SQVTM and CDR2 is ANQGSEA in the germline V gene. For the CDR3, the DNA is TGCAGCGTTGTATCTCCAAAAGAGACCCAGTACTTC. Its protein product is CSVVSPKETQYF.

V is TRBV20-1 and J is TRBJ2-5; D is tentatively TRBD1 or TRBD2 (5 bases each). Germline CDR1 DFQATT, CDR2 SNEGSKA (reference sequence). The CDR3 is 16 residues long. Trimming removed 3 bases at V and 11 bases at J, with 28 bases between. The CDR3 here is CSASLNPGTGFWEQYF. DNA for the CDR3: TGCAGTGCTAGTTTAAACCCCGGGACGGGTTTCTGGGAGCAGTACTTC.